The 11 T cell receptor beta chains given below trace back to one sample, sequenced in a study of cytomegalovirus exposure and HLA in healthy donors. This PCR relied on a set of 60 Vbeta primers and 13 Jbeta primers. Here immunoSEQ multiplex PCR was the method, and the copy in TCRdb shows in-frame clones only, minus some. Among a few hundred thousand clones listed, under 80% were seen once. The material sequenced was PBMCs. The receptors were sampled from a woman in her twenties or thirties in good health and CMV-seronegative.

The chain couples TRBV6-1 to TRBJ2-6; D gene unclear. The CDR3 spans 13 residues. Trimming took 5 bases from V and 2 from J, leaving 4 bases between them. Germline CDR1 and CDR2: MNHNS and SASEGT. The CDR3 is CASSTPGANVLTF. The CDR3 DNA sequence: TGTGCCAGCAGTACTCCTGGGGCCAACGTCCTGACTTTC.

V gene TRBV27 combines with J gene TRBJ1-2; 9 positions agree with TRBD1. The J segment lost 8 bases and the V segment lost 3 bases, leaving 10 bases of the junction unmatched. The germline CDR1 and CDR2 sequences are MNHEY and SMNVEV (reference sequence). The CDR3 has 15 amino acids. In DNA, the CDR3 is TGTGCCAGCAGTTTGACAGGGGGGAATAGTCAGGGCTACACCTTC. Its translation: CASSLTGGNSQGYTF.

The CDR3 spells CASSSSTGSYYEQYF. The CDR3 DNA follows: TGTGCCAGCAGCTCATCGACCGGGTCGTACTACGAGCAGTACTTC. This rearrangement joins TRBV11-2 to TRBJ2-7; D gene uncertain. The CDR3 totals 15 residues. V lost 4 bases, J lost 3 bases, and 16 bases lay in between. The germline V gene encodes CDR1 SGHAT and CDR2 FQNNGV.

The chain uses TRBV2 and TRBJ1-1; D gene uncertain. The V and J ends lost 7 bases and 0 bases respectively, with 9 bases between them. The CDR3 sequence is 13 residues long. Looked up from germline, CDR1 is SNHLY and CDR2 is FYNNEI. The CDR3 sequence is CASTRVVNTEAFF. Written as DNA, the CDR3 is TGTGCCAGCACGCGGGTTGTGAACACTGAAGCTTTCTTT.

The rearrangement links TRBV18 to TRBJ1-1; D remains unclear. The CDR3 totals 16 residues. Germline lookup yields CDR1 KGHSH and CDR2 LQKENI. Trimming removed 3 bases at V and 0 bases at J, with 14 bases between. CDR3 amino acids: CASSPVEASMNTEAFF. The CDR3 nucleotides read TGTGCCAGCTCACCTGTCGAGGCGTCGATGAACACTGAAGCTTTCTTT.

The chain employs TRBV5-5 and TRBJ2-6, with D possibly matching TRBD1 (6 bases). V was pared by 4 bases and J by 12 bases, with 26 bases between. The V gene's germline CDR1 is SGHKS and CDR2 YYEKEE (reference sequence). The CDR3 covers 17 residues. The CDR3 bases are TGTGCCAGCAGCCATCCCCCCCCGCAGGGGAAGGGCCCCGTCCTGACTTTC. Its protein is CASSHPPPQGKGPVLTF.

This clone came up a few times. This chain joins TRBV4-2 and TRBJ2-3; D remains ambiguous. This CDR3 contains 15 residues. Germline V gene lookup returns CDR1 LGHNA and CDR2 YNFKEQ. V lost 4 bases and J lost 2, with 13 bases in between. The CDR3 nucleotides read TGTGCCAGCAGCCCTGTCACTCAGGCCACAGATACGCAGTATTTT. It specifies CASSPVTQATDTQYF.

This chain joins TRBV7-8 and TRBJ2-1; D is perhaps TRBD2 (6 bases). The V end lost 1 base, the J end lost 2 bases, and 15 bases lay between the germline ends. This CDR3 is built from 17 residues. CDR1 and CDR2 (germline): SGHVS, FQNEAQ. The CDR3 sequence is CASSLDPTRTPYNEQFF. The CDR3 nucleotides read TGTGCCAGCAGCTTAGACCCGACTAGAACCCCCTACAATGAGCAGTTCTTC.

The chain has TRBV11-2 and TRBJ1-1, with D possibly being TRBD1 (5 bases). The V end lost 4 bases, the J end lost 4 bases, and 13 bases lay between the germline ends. The CDR3 consists of 14 residues. Germline CDR1 is SGHAT and CDR2 is FQNNGV. CDR3 in DNA: TGTGCCAGCAGCTACGAAACGCAGGGCACTGAAGCTTTCTTT. It yields the protein CASSYETQGTEAFF.

This chain connects TRBV7-6 to TRBJ2-7; D ambiguous. The germline V gene has CDR1 SGHVS and CDR2 FNYEAQ. This CDR3 region has 16 residues. The V end lost 4 bases, the J end lost 6 bases, and 22 bases lay between the germline ends. In DNA, the CDR3 is TGTGCCAGCAGCTCTCAAAGCGTCTTAACTTCCCGCGAGCAGTACTTC. Encoded protein: CASSSQSVLTSREQYF.

CDR3 residues: CASSNRDRGPGNTIYF. The CDR3 region has the DNA TGTGCCAGCAGCAACCGGGACAGGGGGCCTGGAAACACCATATATTTT. The rearrangement links TRBV21-1 to TRBJ1-3; the D call in the table, TRBD1, was not verified against the DNA. TRBV21-1 is recorded as a pseudogene. CDR3 length: 16 residues.